Presented here are 16 T cell receptor beta chains from one specimen sequenced in a study of Graves' ophthalmopathy and Graves' hyperthyroidism. Amplification of TCR beta CDR3 regions used RNA transcripts. RT-PCR with HTBI primers came first, then second-round multiplex PCR. TCRdb independently ran MiXCR on the multiplex PCR reads; one entry per CDR3 protein. The sample shows 650,000 to 900,000 distinct CDR3 sequences, 35% to 50% of them seen only once. Sequencing was performed on peripheral blood. Every receptor here comes from an adult man with Graves' ophthalmopathy.

This clonotype was seen more than once but under ten times. The chain carries TRBV7-2 and TRBJ2-7; D is possibly TRBD1 or TRBD2 (5 bases each). Germline values: CDR1 SGHTA, CDR2 FQGNSA. V was clipped by 4 bases and J by 6 bases, with 10 bases between them. The CDR3 loop spans 12 amino acids. CDR3 amino acids: CASSSIGTEQYF. CDR3 DNA: TGTGCCAGCAGCTCCATTGGGACCGAGCAGTACTTC.

V is TRBV20-1 and J is TRBJ2-7, with 11 bases fitting TRBD2. CDR1 and CDR2 from the germline V gene are DFQATT and SNEGSKA (reference sequence). V lost 1 base and J lost 2; bases outside the gene matches: 7. The CDR3 is made up of 16 amino acids. For the CDR3, the DNA is TGCAGTGCTAGAGTAAATAGCGGGAGGGGAACCTACGAGCAGTACTTC. Protein sequence: CSARVNSGRGTYEQYF.

There are many counts of this clonotype. This chain connects TRBV7-6 to TRBJ1-4; D remains unclear. The CDR3 loop spans 13 amino acids. CDR1 and CDR2 (germline): SGHVS, FNYEAQ. The CDR3 bases are TGTCCTCCAGAAGACGAAGATAATGAAAAACTGTTTTTT. This gives the protein CPPEDEDNEKLFF.

As for this clonotype: A much larger clone differs from this one at a single base, so this may be a read error. The chain uses TRBV7-9 and TRBJ2-7; D is unresolved. CDR1 SEHNR and CDR2 FQNEAQ come from the germline V gene (reference sequence). Between the trimmed V and J ends, which lost 2 bases and 9 bases, there was a span of 14 bases. There are 13 residues in the CDR3. The CDR3, as DNA: TGTGCCAGCAGCTTATCGCTAGTCTGGGGGCAGTACTTC. It specifies CASSLSLVWGQYF.

This clonotype was picked up a small number of times. The chain recombines TRBV12-3 or TRBV12-4 with TRBJ1-5; D remains unclear. The V end lost 8 bases, the J end lost 0 bases, and 8 bases lay between the germline ends. The CDR3 covers 13 residues. This chain's CDR3 is CASAYNSNQPQHF. The DNA for the CDR3 is TGTGCCAGCGCATACAATAGCAATCAGCCCCAGCATTTT.

This clonotype was observed a few times. V usage is TRBV6-1 and J usage is TRBJ1-1; D gene uncertain. The CDR3 consists of 16 residues. Germline assignment: CDR1 MNHNS and CDR2 SASEGT. Trimming took 5 bases from V and 0 from J, leaving 16 bases between them. In nucleotides, the CDR3 is TGTGCCAGCAGTTACGAGATGGGCCGCGTGAACACTGAAGCTTTCTTT. Its protein is CASSYEMGRVNTEAFF.

The chain joins TRBV2 to TRBJ1-3, with D perhaps matching TRBD1 (5 bases). CDR1 is SNHLY, CDR2 FYNNEI, per germline. The CDR3 loop spans 15 amino acids. Trimming removed 1 base at V and 4 bases at J, with 11 bases between. The CDR3 DNA sequence: TGTGCCAGCAGTGAAGGAGGGTGGGGGGGAAACACCATATATTTT. Translating gives CASSEGGWGGNTIYF.

This clonotype was seen repeatedly, ten times or more. The rearrangement uses TRBV3-2 and TRBJ2-5; TRBD1 was called by the table and not checked on the DNA. TRBV3-2 is a documented pseudogene. The CDR3 is 15 amino acids. The CDR3 loop is CASNRSTGGYETQYF. The CDR3 nucleotides read TGTGCCAGCAACCGATCGACAGGGGGTTATGAGACCCAGTACTTC.

On this clonotype: This could be a read error, since a much larger clone is one nucleotide away. This chain joins TRBV15 and TRBJ1-2, with D unresolved. V lost 0 bases to trimming and J lost 0 bases, with 11 bases between them. This CDR3 is 16 amino acids long. CDR1 and CDR2 (germline): LNHNV, YYDKDF (reference sequence). The CDR3 sequence: CATSRDPEFTNYGYTF. In DNA, the CDR3 is TGTGCCACCAGCAGAGATCCGGAGTTTACTAACTATGGCTACACCTTC.

The gene calls are TRBV10-1 and TRBJ2-7; D might be TRBD1 (6 bases). The CDR3 extends over 16 amino acids. Trimming pared 5 bases from V and 5 bases from J, leaving 22 bases between. Germline V lookup: CDR1 WNHNN, CDR2 SYGVQD (reference sequence). The DNA for the CDR3 is TGCGCCAGCAGTTCTGGAACGGGACACCGCCAAGACGAGCAGTACTTC. It specifies CASSSGTGHRQDEQYF.

With respect to this clonotype: At one of its ends the junction is not consistent with the germline gene, which may arise from a read error. V is TRBV5-1 and J is TRBJ2-7; 10 positions agree with TRBD2. CDR1 SGHRS and CDR2 YFSETQ come from the germline V gene. The CDR3 is made up of 15 amino acids. CDR3 sequence reads: CASSMTLAGNYEQYF. DNA of the CDR3: TGTGCCAGCAGCATGACACTAGCGGGGAACTACGAGCAGTACTTC. The entire variable domain, with the rest obtained from reference TRBV5-1 and TRBJ2-7, is as follows: KAGVTQTPRYLIKTRGQQVTLSCSPISGHRSVSWYQQTPGQGLQFLFEYFSETQRNKGNFPGRFSGRQFSNSRSEMNVSTLELGDSALYLCASSMTLAGNYEQYFGPGTRLTVT.

This clonotype was detected ten times or more. This chain connects TRBV29-1 to TRBJ1-1; D remains ambiguous. Per the germline V gene, CDR1 is SQVTM and CDR2 is ANQGSEA. V lost 3 bases and J 3 bases, leaving 8 bases between the germline ends. The CDR3 length is 12 residues. CDR3 in amino acids: CSVDLRYTEAFF. The CDR3, as DNA: TGCAGCGTTGACCTCCGGTACACTGAAGCTTTCTTT. The entire variable domain, with the rest obtained from reference TRBV29-1 and TRBJ1-1, is as follows: SAVISQKPSRDICQRGTSLTIQCQVDSQVTMMFWYRQQPGQSLTLIATANQGSEATYESGFVIDKFPISRPNLTFSTLTVSNMSPEDSSIYLCSVDLRYTEAFFGQGTRLTVV.

On this clonotype itself: Possible read error: a much larger clone is one base away. The chain carries TRBV19 and TRBJ2-5; TRBD2 aligns across 9 bases. The V and J ends lost 5 bases and 4 bases, in that order; junction bases with no gene match: 11. This CDR3 has 16 residues. Germline CDR1 LNHDA, CDR2 SQIVND (reference sequence). The CDR3 reads CASSGVAGDRTETQYF. The CDR3 DNA reads as TGTGCCAGTAGTGGCGTAGCGGGAGACCGGACAGAGACCCAGTACTTC.

V usage is TRBV11-2 and J usage is TRBJ2-7, with 8 bases aligning to TRBD2. The CDR3 consists of 13 residues. Trimming took 9 bases from V and 6 from J; bases not matched to a gene: 10. Per the germline V gene, CDR1 is SGHAT and CDR2 is FQNNGV. CDR3 DNA sequence: TGTGCCAGTAGTATAGCGGCGGGGGGCGAGCAGTACTTC. As protein: CASSIAAGGEQYF.

In this sample, this clonotype turned up many times. This chain connects TRBV5-1 to TRBJ2-6, with D uncertain. The CDR3 consists of 15 residues. Germline V gives CDR1 SGHRS, CDR2 YFSETQ. V was trimmed by 0 bases and J by 3 bases, leaving 7 bases between them. The DNA of the CDR3 is TGCGCCAGCAGCTTGGTAGGCGGTGGGGCCAACGTCCTGACTTTC. It codes for CASSLVGGGANVLTF.

This clonotype was recorded at least ten times. The gene calls are TRBV10-3 and TRBJ1-2; D gene ambiguous. The CDR3 totals 13 residues. With 2 bases removed from V and 6 bases from J, the gap between germline ends came to 10 bases. Germline values: CDR1 ENHRY, CDR2 SYGVKD. The CDR3 loop reads CAISEAGRNGYTF. For the CDR3, the DNA is TGTGCCATCAGTGAGGCGGGGAGGAATGGCTACACCTTC.